These 13 T cell receptor beta chains were sequenced from one sample in a study of blood T cell repertoires in COVID-19. Assay: immunoSEQ multiplex PCR; the TCRdb copy retains only in-frame clones and omits some. The sample yields some 120,000 clones, over 85% seen once. Sequencing used peripheral blood. These receptors were collected from a man aged 50 to 59 with active COVID-19.

The J gene is TRBJ1-2, the V gene TRBV3-1 (or the pseudogene TRBV3-2); D call uncertain. This CDR3 spans 11 amino acids. Per the germline V gene, CDR1 is LGHDT and CDR2 is YNNKEL (reference sequence). With 3 bases removed from V and 5 bases from J, the gap between germline ends came to 4 bases. The CDR3 sequence is CASSHLYGYTF. The CDR3 DNA reads TGTGCCAGCAGCCATCTTTATGGCTACACCTTC.

The rearrangement uses TRBV13 and TRBJ2-5; 7 nucleotides line up with TRBD2. The CDR3 contains 16 residues. V shed 3 bases, J shed 3 bases, and the junction held 10 bases outside the gene matches. Germline V gives CDR1 PRHDT, CDR2 FYEKMQ (reference sequence). The CDR3 protein is CASSLAWNSGEETQYF. The CDR3 region has the DNA TGTGCCAGCAGCTTGGCCTGGAACAGCGGGGAAGAGACCCAGTACTTC.

The chain joins TRBV5-1 to TRBJ2-3; 11 positions agree with TRBD2. In germline, CDR1 is SGHRS, CDR2 YFSETQ. J lost 6 bases, V lost 3 bases, and 6 bases had no gene match. The CDR3 is 15 amino acids. CDR3 amino acids: CASSYSGGDADTQYF. The CDR3 DNA reads TGCGCCAGCAGCTATAGCGGGGGGGACGCGGATACGCAGTATTTT.

The count of this clone is one. The chain joins TRBV9 to TRBJ2-2, with 7 bases identical to TRBD2. Germline V gives CDR1 SGDLS, CDR2 YYNGEE. There are 13 residues in the CDR3. The trim removed 10 bases at V and 4 bases at J, leaving 7 bases unmatched. CDR3 coding DNA: TGTGCCTCGACGTGGGGGGGCACCGGGGAGCTGTTTTTT. This sequence encodes CASTWGGTGELFF.

CDR3 coding DNA: TGCGCCAGCAGCTTAGGACAGGGGGGCTATGAAAAACTGTTTTTT. Protein product: CASSLGQGGYEKLFF. The chain has TRBV5-1 and TRBJ1-4; 10 nucleotides line up with TRBD1. V lost 2 bases, J lost 6 bases, and 4 bases stayed unmatched. This CDR3 has 15 amino acids. Germline V lookup: CDR1 SGHRS, CDR2 YFSETQ.

J is TRBJ1-1 and V is TRBV5-1; D is unclear. V dropped 0 bases and J dropped 11 bases, with 17 bases sitting between them. CDR3 size: 14 residues. Germline values: CDR1 SGHRS, CDR2 YFSETQ. The CDR3 here is CASSLERTQLDAFF. As DNA, the CDR3 is TGCGCCAGCAGCTTGGAAAGAACCCAACTTGATGCTTTCTTT.

V usage is TRBV12-3 or TRBV12-4 and J usage is TRBJ1-5; D unresolved. Between the trimmed V and J ends, which lost 8 bases and 0 bases, there was a span of 8 bases. The CDR3 loop spans 13 amino acids. CDR3 sequence reads: CASAYSSNQPQHF. The CDR3, as DNA: TGTGCCAGCGCTTACAGTAGCAATCAGCCCCAGCATTTT.

The gene calls are TRBV6-5 and TRBJ2-3; D gene ambiguous. The germline V gene encodes CDR1 MNHEY and CDR2 SVGAGI. The V end lost 10 bases, the J end lost 0 bases, and 14 bases lay between the germline ends. CDR3 length: 14 residues. The CDR3, as DNA: TGTGCCACCCTCCCCCCCTCGAGCACAGATACGCAGTATTTT. It codes for CATLPPSSTDTQYF.

V and J are TRBV19 and TRBJ2-5, with 8 nucleotides matching TRBD2. The J segment lost 1 base and the V segment lost 9 bases, leaving 4 bases of the junction unmatched. Germline lookup yields CDR1 LNHDA and CDR2 SQIVND (reference sequence). The length of the CDR3 is 13 residues. CDR3 nucleotide sequence: TGTGCCAGCGGGAGGGCCGGCCAAGAGACCCAGTACTTC. This codes for CASGRAGQETQYF.

CDR3 amino acids: CASSGSSGRVGETQYF. CDR3 DNA: TGCGCCAGCAGCGGCTCTAGCGGGAGGGTAGGGGAGACCCAGTACTTC. The V and J genes are TRBV5-1 and TRBJ2-5; 12 bases line up with TRBD2. The CDR3 length is 16 residues. V shed 4 bases and J 5 bases; nucleotides not matched to a gene: 9. Germline V gives CDR1 SGHRS, CDR2 YFSETQ.

This chain connects TRBV6-5 to TRBJ2-7; 9 bases line up with TRBD1. Germline loops: CDR1 MNHEY, CDR2 SVGAGI. This CDR3 contains 14 residues. Germline trimming cut 5 bases from V and 3 bases from J; bases unmatched to any gene: 5. The CDR3: CASSRQGGIYEQYF. Here the CDR3 DNA reads TGTGCCAGCAGTAGACAGGGGGGGATCTACGAGCAGTACTTC.

Here the CDR3 DNA reads TGTGCCAGCAGCTTACAGGAGAACACTGAAGCTTTCTTT. Encoded protein: CASSLQENTEAFF. V and J are TRBV11-3 and TRBJ1-1; D unclear. V was trimmed by 2 bases and J by 1 base, leaving 5 bases between them. Germline CDR1 SGHNT, CDR2 YENEEA. The CDR3 extends over 13 amino acids.

The chain joins TRBV5-6 to TRBJ2-7, with unresolved D. The CDR3 has 14 residues. Trimming pared 6 bases from V and 1 base from J, leaving 14 bases between. Germline V CDR1 and CDR2: SGHDT, YYEEEE. CDR3 residues: CASTLLIRSYEQYF. For the CDR3, the DNA is TGTGCCAGCACCCTGTTGATCCGGTCCTACGAGCAGTACTTC.